The clone carrying this T cell receptor (beta chain) appeared a few times. Its antigen is not identified. Amplified TCR beta CDR3 regions were obtained using RNA transcripts as template. The first round was an RT-PCR with HTBI primers, and the second round was a multiplex PCR. In TCRdb, the multiplex PCR reads were re-called with MiXCR into one record per CDR3 protein. The sample holds around 1.1 million distinct CDR3 sequences, roughly two fifths seen once. The record originates from a study of Graves' ophthalmopathy and Graves' hyperthyroidism. About the study: The term stable hyperthyroidism indicated an absence of ophthalmopathy within 18 months of follow-up.

Study-level findings and limits: The authors also found most expanded thyroid clonotypes above 0.001 frequency in blood.

Hyperthyroidism patients were newly diagnosed, ill under 2 months, and aged 18 to 65 years. This receptor was taken from an adult man with Graves' hyperthyroidism. The material sequenced was peripheral blood or thyroid tissue (not recorded which).

The CDR3, as DNA: TGTGCCAGCCACGGACAGGTAGACTACGAGCAGTACTTC. It is translated as CASHGQVDYEQYF. This chain connects TRBV18 to TRBJ2-7; 7 bases are shared with TRBD1. The CDR3 covers 13 residues. V gave up 8 bases and J gave up 3 bases; unmatched junction bases: 7. CDR1 KGHSH and CDR2 LQKENI come from the germline V gene.